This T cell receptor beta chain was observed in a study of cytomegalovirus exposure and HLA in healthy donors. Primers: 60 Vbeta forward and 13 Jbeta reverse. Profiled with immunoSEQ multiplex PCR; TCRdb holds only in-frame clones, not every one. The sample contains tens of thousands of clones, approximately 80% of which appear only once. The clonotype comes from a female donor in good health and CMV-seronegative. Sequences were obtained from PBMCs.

The CDR3 is CSVLSGGVRTGELFF. Written as DNA, the CDR3 is TGCAGCGTCCTAAGCGGGGGGGTAAGAACCGGGGAGCTGTTTTTT. This chain uses TRBV29-1 with TRBJ2-2, with TRBD2 matching 10 bases. The CDR3 has 15 amino acids. J gave up 5 bases and V 6 bases, and 9 bases lay outside the gene matches. Germline V gene data show CDR1 as SQVTM and CDR2 as ANQGSEA.